Detailed here is one T cell receptor (beta chain). Its antigen is not known. This sample is part of a study of circulating and synovial CD4+ cells in juvenile arthritis. This table comes from immunoSEQ multiplex PCR, and its TCRdb copy is limited to in-frame clones, with some not included. The sample holds tens of thousands of clones; around 95% are singletons and the top ten take 0.15% to 0.2%. Germline values: CDR1 SGHRS, CDR2 YFSETQ. After removal of 7 bases from V and 0 bases from J, the junction contained 9 bases not matched to a gene. This CDR3 is 15 amino acids long. Study-wide results and caveats: CPL and bulk CD4 samples differed at least tenfold in T cell genomes. Compared with bulk blood, circulating pathogenic-like lymphocytes shared substantially more CDR3 sequences with synovial T cells.

The chain has TRBV5-1 and TRBJ2-5, with TRBD2 matching 7 bases. The sequenced sample consisted of CD4+ T cells from blood. The source is a human donor with juvenile idiopathic arthritis. CDR3 in amino acids: CASQDFSGYQETQYF. The CDR3 nucleotides read TGCGCCAGCCAGGATTTTAGCGGGTACCAAGAGACCCAGTACTTC.